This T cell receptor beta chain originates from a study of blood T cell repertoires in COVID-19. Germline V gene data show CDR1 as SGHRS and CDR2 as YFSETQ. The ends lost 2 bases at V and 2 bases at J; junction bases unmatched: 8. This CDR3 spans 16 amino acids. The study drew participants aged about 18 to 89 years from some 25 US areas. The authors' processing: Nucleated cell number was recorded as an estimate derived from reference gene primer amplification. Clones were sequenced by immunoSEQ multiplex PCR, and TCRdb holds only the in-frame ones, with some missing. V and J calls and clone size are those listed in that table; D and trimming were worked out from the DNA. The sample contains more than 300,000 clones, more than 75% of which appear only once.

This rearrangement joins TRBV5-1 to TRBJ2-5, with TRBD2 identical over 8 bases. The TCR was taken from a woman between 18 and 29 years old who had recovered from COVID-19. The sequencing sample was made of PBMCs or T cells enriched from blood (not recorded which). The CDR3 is CASSFGASGPQETQYF. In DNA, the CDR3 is TGCGCCAGCAGCTTCGGGGCTAGCGGGCCACAAGAGACCCAGTACTTC.